What follows are 9 T cell receptor delta chains derived from one specimen sequenced in a study of gamma-delta T cells after stem cell transplantation. TCRdb re-called the RT-PCR reads using CATT. The table records 3,400 or so delta-chain clones, approximately 2% of them present only once. The material sequenced was gamma-delta T cells. The receptor set was obtained from a human donor. It is not recorded whose cells these are; they may come from a transplant donor.

Worth noting for this clone: This is likely an artifact of a read error, given a far larger clone one base away. This sequence joins TRDV1 and TRDJ2; a possible D gene is TRDD2 (5 bases). Germline loops: CDR1 TSWWSYY, CDR2 QGS. This CDR3 spans 19 amino acids. Trimming removed 0 bases at V and 3 bases at J, with 20 bases between. The CDR3 is CALGELGSRLASLTAQLFF. The CDR3 bases are TGTGCTCTTGGGGAACTGGGCAGCCGTCTGGCTTCCCTGACAGCACAACTCTTCTTT.

On this clone itself: A far larger clone differs by one base, so this is likely a read error. The chain is built from TRDV2 and TRDJ1, with D tentatively TRDD3 (5 bases). The V end was cut by 3 bases, the J end by 7 bases, with 17 bases between. The V gene's germline CDR1 is GEAIGNYY and CDR2 EKD. CDR3 length: 14 residues. The CDR3 bases are TGTGCCTGTGACGCCGTAGGGGAGAACTTTAAACTCATCTTT. Its protein product is CACDAVGENFKLIF.

Of note for this clone: TCRdb pairs this DNA with a much larger clone's protein that differs at residue 8, likely a read error; the protein shown was translated from the DNA. The chain couples TRDV2 to TRDJ1; D may be TRDD2 or TRDD3 (5 bases each). CDR1 GEAIGNYY and CDR2 EKD come from the germline V gene. The CDR3 totals 19 residues. Trimming left V 0 bases short and J 0 bases short, with 22 bases between. CDR3 bases: TGTGCCTGTGACACCGTCTTCCCACCAGACTGGCCGCACACCGATAAACTCATCTTT. Its translation: CACDTVFPPDWPHTDKLIF.

Note on this clone: A far larger clone is just one base off, so this is likely a read error. In DNA form, the CDR3 reads TGTGCCCGTGACGCGGGATACTGGGGGATACAAGACGGAGGCTCCTGGGACACCCGACAGATGTTTTTC. It specifies CARDAGYWGIQDGGSWDTRQMFF. The rearrangement joins TRDV2 to TRDJ3; 12 bases are shared with TRDD3. Germline CDR1 and CDR2: GEAIGNYY and EKD. The CDR3 spans 23 residues.

This clone is deemed medium-sized (0.01 to 0.1%). The V gene is TRDV1, the J gene TRDJ1; 8 bases map to TRDD3. Germline lookup yields CDR1 TSWWSYY and CDR2 QGS. The CDR3 extends over 22 amino acids. The junction had 22 bases not matched to a gene; V was cut back by 1 base and J by 0 bases. The CDR3 spells CALGEPHLLPKLGVLYTDKLIF. CDR3 sequence (DNA): TGTGCTCTTGGGGAACCTCACTTACTGCCCAAACTGGGGGTCCTTTACACCGATAAACTCATCTTT.

This clone is deemed medium-sized. V usage is TRDV2 and J usage is TRDJ1, with 13 bases that match TRDD3. Germline lookup yields CDR1 GEAIGNYY and CDR2 EKD. The junction had 30 bases not matched to a gene; V was cut back by 3 bases and J by 0 bases. This CDR3 is 25 amino acids long. The CDR3 region is CACDSLPTPRTGGYAIGEYTDKLIF. The CDR3 DNA is TGTGCCTGTGACTCCCTTCCTACTCCTCGTACTGGGGGATACGCGATTGGGGAATACACCGATAAACTCATCTTT.

This clone has a handful of counts. One junction end does not reproduce the germline sequence, and a read error may be involved. The CDR3 region is CACDTTGLWGSPSWDTRRMFF. In nucleotides, the CDR3 is TGTGCCTGCGACACCACGGGGCTCTGGGGGAGCCCTTCCTGGGACACCCGACGGATGTTTTTC. The genes are TRDV2 and TRDJ3; a weak D match, TRDD3 (8 bases). The CDR3 consists of 21 residues. CDR1 is GEAIGNYY, CDR2 EKD, per germline.

This clone is medium-sized in the sample. CDR3 loop: CACDLLGEDTDKLIF. The DNA of the CDR3 is TGTGCCTGTGACCTACTGGGGGAAGACACCGATAAACTCATCTTT. The rearrangement uses TRDV2 and TRDJ1, with TRDD3 identical over 9 bases. The CDR3 length is 15 residues. The germline gives CDR1 GEAIGNYY, CDR2 EKD. After removal of 3 bases from V and 0 bases from J, the junction contained 4 bases not matched to a gene.

This clone is labeled as medium-sized (0.01 to 0.1%). The chain uses TRDV2 and TRDJ1; D gene uncertain. Germline V gene data show CDR1 as GEAIGNYY and CDR2 as EKD. The CDR3 is 18 amino acids. V dropped 3 bases and J dropped 0 bases, with 22 bases sitting between them. The CDR3 region is CACDSVGYQEGYTDKLIF. In nucleotides, the CDR3 is TGTGCCTGTGACTCTGTCGGCTATCAAGAGGGCTACACCGATAAACTCATCTTT.